The table lists the clone carrying this T cell receptor (beta chain) with a count of one. The antigen remains unidentified. The data are from a study of CD8+ T cells in alopecia areata. Treatment in this sample: oral pan-JAK inhibitor, 5-10 mg twice daily. Peripheral blood, together with lesional scalp punch biopsies, was collected from alopecia areata patients. Findings and caveats of the study: The treated group had a single nonresponder, limiting CD8+ expansion-response conclusions. Lesional tissue from the scalp (especially in alopecia totalis/universalis) showed higher clonality than normal scalp. In blood and scalp, many expanded lesional clones persisted during tofacitinib.

cDNA serving as the sequencing template came from extracted, reverse transcribed RNA. TCRdb's table, derived via immunoSEQ multiplex PCR, lists solely in-frame clones and lacks some. The sample has some 130,000 clones, about half seen once. Material: CD4+ T cells sorted from blood, obtained at week 4, from a patient treated with tofacitinib. The sequence was obtained from a human donor with alopecia areata.

CDR3 sequence: CSVDSFTGELFF. The CDR3 region has the DNA TGCAGCGTTGACAGCTTCACCGGGGAGCTGTTTTTT. The gene calls are TRBV29-1 and TRBJ2-2; D is unresolved. The V and J ends lost 3 bases and 4 bases respectively, with 6 bases between them. CDR3 length: 12 residues. Germline loops: CDR1 SQVTM, CDR2 ANQGSEA.